This TCR beta chain was identified in a study of cytomegalovirus exposure and HLA in healthy donors. PCR involved 60 Vbeta and 13 Jbeta primers. Here immunoSEQ multiplex PCR was the method, and the copy in TCRdb shows in-frame clones only, minus some. The table has roughly 180,000 clones, around 80% seen once. Notes on the study in general: V- and J-gene trimming in TCR beta was tied to a missense DCLRE1C variant by an analysis performed later.

In the case of this clone: Its antigen is unidentified.

V dropped 2 bases and J dropped 2; count of bases not matched to a gene: 2. This CDR3 contains 15 residues. Germline lookup yields CDR1 SGHRS and CDR2 YFSETQ. The genes are TRBV5-1 and TRBJ2-1, with 9 bases identical to TRBD2. This receptor was taken from a woman in her thirties in good health and CMV-seronegative. The sequenced sample was PBMCs. The CDR3 nucleotides read TGCGCCAGCAGCTTAGGCGGGGGGGCCTACAATGAGCAGTTCTTC. It specifies CASSLGGGAYNEQFF.